This T cell receptor (beta chain) originates from a study of monozygotic twins with inflammatory bowel disease. TCRdb reprocessed the 5' RACE reads, keeping one entry per CDR3 protein, no DNA. This sample's clone table lists approximately 120,000 distinct CDR3 sequences. The germline V gene has CDR1 DFQATT and CDR2 SNEGSKA (reference sequence). The CDR3 runs 12 residues. The TCR sequence derives from a human donor with ulcerative colitis or Crohn's disease, or a healthy co-twin of an affected twin (not recorded which). The chain recombines TRBV20-1 with TRBJ2-7; TCRdb names TRBD1, which stays unverified in the absence of DNA. The sequencing input was blood. The CDR3 region is CSAGTGNYEQYF.